A selection of T cell receptor beta chains follows, all from one sample in a study of T-cell memory formation after mild COVID-19. TCRdb re-analysed the 5' RACE reads in MiXCR, keeping a single row per CDR3 protein. The profile covers around 320,000 distinct CDR3 sequences, with 25% to 30% appearing a single time and roughly 13% taken by the ten largest. The source material was PBMCs or a T cell subset sorted from them (not recorded which). Source of these receptors: an adult woman who had mild COVID-19 (a few samples of this study predate the infection). Cell type and time point are not known. Both conserved end residues are part of each CDR3. Each record gives: clone size, J gene, D gene, V gene, CDR3 DNA, CDR3 protein. A D gene is named only where the DNA matches it firmly. Clone sizes are given selectively: once, few, many, or a class where the clone is expanded.

abundance: -; j_gene: TRBJ2-2; d_gene: TRBD2; v_gene: TRBV20-1; CDR3nt: TGCAGTGCTAGGCCCGGACTAGCGGGAGAGAACTGGAACACCGGGGAGCTGTTTTTT; CDR3aa: CSARPGLAGENWNTGELFF
abundance: few; j_gene: TRBJ2-5; d_gene: -; v_gene: TRBV12-3/TRBV12-4; CDR3nt: TGTGCCAGCAGGGTGGAGGGACAAGAGACCCAGTACTTC; CDR3aa: CASRVEGQETQYF
abundance: -; j_gene: TRBJ2-7; d_gene: TRBD2; v_gene: TRBV6-6; CDR3nt: TGTGCCTCAGTTTTTGGCGGGAGGGCCTACGAGCAGTACTTC; CDR3aa: CASVFGGRAYEQYF
abundance: few; j_gene: TRBJ2-2; d_gene: -; v_gene: TRBV24-1; CDR3nt: TGTGCCACCAGTGATTCCCCCGGAGGGGGGCTCAACACCGGGGAGCTGTTTTTT; CDR3aa: CATSDSPGGGLNTGELFF
abundance: -; j_gene: TRBJ2-7; d_gene: TRBD2; v_gene: TRBV2; CDR3nt: TGTGCCAGCAAGGGTGGGGGATTGGGAAGCGGGATCCTCCCCTACGAGCAGTACTTC; CDR3aa: CASKGGGLGSGILPYEQYF
abundance: -; j_gene: TRBJ2-1; d_gene: -; v_gene: TRBV20-1; CDR3nt: TGCAGTGCTAGAGAGAACCCGCACAATGAGCAGTTCTTC; CDR3aa: CSARENPHNEQFF
abundance: few; j_gene: TRBJ2-1; d_gene: -; v_gene: TRBV20-1; CDR3nt: TGCAGTGCTAGAGATCTATATCTTGGAGCGGGCTGGGACAATGAGCAGTTCTTC; CDR3aa: CSARDLYLGAGWDNEQFF
abundance: -; j_gene: TRBJ1-2; d_gene: -; v_gene: TRBV6-1; CDR3nt: TGTGCCAGCAGTGAACGCAGGCGAAACTATGGCTACACCTTC; CDR3aa: CASSERRRNYGYTF
abundance: -; j_gene: TRBJ2-1; d_gene: TRBD1; v_gene: TRBV10-3; CDR3nt: TGTGCCATGGGACAGGCTCCGGAGCAGTTCTTC; CDR3aa: CAMGQAPEQFF
abundance: -; j_gene: TRBJ1-1; d_gene: -; v_gene: TRBV5-1; CDR3nt: TGCGCCAGCAGCTTGGACCCAGCGAACACTGAAGCTTTCTTT; CDR3aa: CASSLDPANTEAFF
abundance: -; j_gene: TRBJ2-7; d_gene: TRBD1; v_gene: TRBV7-3; CDR3nt: TGTGCCAGCAGCCCCCGAACAGGGGCCCTCTACGAGCAGTACTTC; CDR3aa: CASSPRTGALYEQYF
abundance: few; j_gene: TRBJ1-6; d_gene: TRBD1; v_gene: TRBV7-9; CDR3nt: TGTGCCAGCAGCCCCAGGGGGACGGGTGATTCACCCCTCCACTTT; CDR3aa: CASSPRGTGDSPLHF
abundance: -; j_gene: TRBJ2-5; d_gene: TRBD2; v_gene: TRBV2; CDR3nt: TGTGCCAGCAGTGACTCGGGACTAGCAGAAGAGACCCAGTACTTC; CDR3aa: CASSDSGLAEETQYF
abundance: -; j_gene: TRBJ2-3; d_gene: TRBD2; v_gene: TRBV4-3; CDR3nt: TGCGCCAGCAGCCAAGATCAAGCGGGAGGGATTACGCAGTATTTT; CDR3aa: CASSQDQAGGITQYF
abundance: -; j_gene: TRBJ2-1; d_gene: -; v_gene: TRBV5-1; CDR3nt: TGCGCCAGCAGCCCACTCCCGACAGATCCCTCCTACAATGAGCAGTTCTTC; CDR3aa: CASSPLPTDPSYNEQFF
abundance: few; j_gene: TRBJ2-4; d_gene: -; v_gene: TRBV9; CDR3nt: TGTGCCAGCAGCCTGGACGGTGGACTAGCCAAAAACATTCAGTACTTC; CDR3aa: CASSLDGGLAKNIQYF
abundance: -; j_gene: TRBJ2-1; d_gene: TRBD2; v_gene: TRBV30; CDR3nt: TGTGCCTGGAGACTAGCGGGAGGGCCGGGTGAGCAGTTCTTC; CDR3aa: CAWRLAGGPGEQFF
abundance: -; j_gene: TRBJ2-3; d_gene: TRBD2; v_gene: TRBV7-2; CDR3nt: TGTGCCAGCAGCTCCGACGGCGGGGGAAGTGCAGATACGCAGTATTTT; CDR3aa: CASSSDGGGSADTQYF
abundance: few; j_gene: TRBJ2-1; d_gene: TRBD2; v_gene: TRBV6-2/TRBV6-3; CDR3nt: TGTGCCAGCCTAAAAGGGACTAGCGGGAGCTCCTACAATGAGCAGTTCTTC; CDR3aa: CASLKGTSGSSYNEQFF
abundance: -; j_gene: TRBJ2-7; d_gene: -; v_gene: TRBV12-3/TRBV12-4; CDR3nt: TGTGCCAGCAGTGGGACCCCACTATACTACGAGCAGTACTTC; CDR3aa: CASSGTPLYYEQYF
abundance: few; j_gene: TRBJ2-1; d_gene: TRBD2; v_gene: TRBV5-1; CDR3nt: TGCGCCAGCACCCCTTATACTAGCGGGGGCCCCAGCTCCTACAATGAGCAGTTCTTC; CDR3aa: CASTPYTSGGPSSYNEQFF
abundance: -; j_gene: TRBJ2-5; d_gene: -; v_gene: TRBV3-1; CDR3nt: TGTGCCAGCAGCCAAGAGGGATACCAAGAGACCCAGTACTTC; CDR3aa: CASSQEGYQETQYF
abundance: -; j_gene: TRBJ2-1; d_gene: TRBD2; v_gene: TRBV12-3/TRBV12-4; CDR3nt: TGTGCCAGCAGTAGATGGACTAGCGGGACTATTGGTGAGCAGTTCTTC; CDR3aa: CASSRWTSGTIGEQFF
abundance: -; j_gene: TRBJ2-1; d_gene: TRBD1; v_gene: TRBV12-3/TRBV12-4; CDR3nt: TGTGCCAGCAGTCCCACAGGGGGCGGGAAGTTCTTC; CDR3aa: CASSPTGGGKFF
abundance: -; j_gene: TRBJ2-5; d_gene: TRBD1; v_gene: TRBV28; CDR3nt: TGTGCCACGACCCTGGGACAGCAAGAGACCCAGTACTTC; CDR3aa: CATTLGQQETQYF
abundance: -; j_gene: TRBJ2-3; d_gene: -; v_gene: TRBV14; CDR3nt: TGTGCCAGCAGCCAAGTTACAGGGACGGTTGGTACGCAGTATTTT; CDR3aa: CASSQVTGTVGTQYF
abundance: few; j_gene: TRBJ2-7; d_gene: -; v_gene: TRBV5-1; CDR3nt: TGCGCCAGCAGTCCTCTTGTTGCCTACGAGCAGTACTTC; CDR3aa: CASSPLVAYEQYF
abundance: -; j_gene: TRBJ2-5; d_gene: TRBD2; v_gene: TRBV20-1; CDR3nt: TGCAGTGCTAGAGCCTCTAGCGGAAGCCTCCAAGAGACCCAGTACTTC; CDR3aa: CSARASSGSLQETQYF
abundance: few; j_gene: TRBJ1-6; d_gene: -; v_gene: TRBV6-5; CDR3nt: TGTGCCAGCAGTTACAACCCCGGGAGGGGTAATTCACCCCTCCACTTT; CDR3aa: CASSYNPGRGNSPLHF
abundance: -; j_gene: TRBJ2-7; d_gene: -; v_gene: TRBV5-1; CDR3nt: TGCGCCAGCAGCTCCGAGAACTCCTACGAGCAGTACTTC; CDR3aa: CASSSENSYEQYF
abundance: -; j_gene: TRBJ2-7; d_gene: TRBD2; v_gene: TRBV20-1; CDR3nt: TGCAGTGCTCTACTAGCGGAAAACTACGAGCAGTACTTC; CDR3aa: CSALLAENYEQYF
abundance: few; j_gene: TRBJ2-2; d_gene: TRBD2; v_gene: TRBV9; CDR3nt: TGTGCCAGCAGCGTTGTGGCGGGAGGGCCTGGCGGGGAGCTGTTTTTT; CDR3aa: CASSVVAGGPGGELFF
abundance: few; j_gene: TRBJ2-3; d_gene: -; v_gene: TRBV12-3/TRBV12-4; CDR3nt: TGTGCCAGCACCCCCAGGGTTTTGGGCACAGATACGCAGTATTTT; CDR3aa: CASTPRVLGTDTQYF
abundance: -; j_gene: TRBJ2-2; d_gene: TRBD2; v_gene: TRBV7-3; CDR3nt: TGTGCCAGCAGCTTAAACGGGAGGGCCATCACCGGGGAGCTGTTTTTT; CDR3aa: CASSLNGRAITGELFF
abundance: -; j_gene: TRBJ1-2; d_gene: -; v_gene: TRBV7-9; CDR3nt: TGTGCCAGCAGCTTAGCCGTTGGACAGATCCCTTTGGCGGATGGCTACACCTTC; CDR3aa: CASSLAVGQIPLADGYTF
abundance: -; j_gene: TRBJ1-1; d_gene: TRBD1; v_gene: TRBV15; CDR3nt: TGTGCCACCAGCAGAGATCGGACAGGGAGGACTGAAGCTTTCTTT; CDR3aa: CATSRDRTGRTEAFF
abundance: -; j_gene: TRBJ1-1; d_gene: -; v_gene: TRBV18; CDR3nt: TGTGCCAGCTCACCCGGTCTGGGTATGGACACTGAAGCTTTCTTT; CDR3aa: CASSPGLGMDTEAFF
abundance: -; j_gene: TRBJ2-1; d_gene: -; v_gene: TRBV7-2; CDR3nt: TGTGCCAGCAGCTTAGGTGGGGGGGCCAAAGAGCAGTTCTTC; CDR3aa: CASSLGGGAKEQFF
abundance: -; j_gene: TRBJ2-1; d_gene: -; v_gene: TRBV7-9; CDR3nt: TGTGCCAGCAGCTCGCCCGCGAGTCGGGAGCAGTTCTTC; CDR3aa: CASSSPASREQFF
abundance: many; j_gene: TRBJ2-1; d_gene: TRBD2; v_gene: TRBV12-3/TRBV12-4; CDR3nt: TGTGCCAGCAGAGCTAGCGGGGCCTTATCCTACAATGAGCAGTTCTTC; CDR3aa: CASRASGALSYNEQFF
abundance: few; j_gene: TRBJ2-7; d_gene: TRBD2; v_gene: TRBV20-1; CDR3nt: TGCAGTGCTAGATGGGAGGGACACGAGCAGTACTTC; CDR3aa: CSARWEGHEQYF
abundance: few; j_gene: TRBJ2-1; d_gene: TRBD2; v_gene: TRBV11-2; CDR3nt: TGTGCCAGCAGACCCACTAGCGGGAGTAGCCACAATGAGCAGTTCTTC; CDR3aa: CASRPTSGSSHNEQFF
abundance: few; j_gene: TRBJ2-7; d_gene: TRBD2; v_gene: TRBV9; CDR3nt: TGTGCCAGCAGCGGCGGGCTAGCGGGCGGGTACGAGCAGTACTTC; CDR3aa: CASSGGLAGGYEQYF
abundance: -; j_gene: TRBJ2-3; d_gene: TRBD2; v_gene: TRBV5-1; CDR3nt: TGCGCCAGCAGCACCGGGACTAGCGCCGATACGCAGTATTTT; CDR3aa: CASSTGTSADTQYF
abundance: -; j_gene: TRBJ2-6; d_gene: TRBD1; v_gene: TRBV6-5; CDR3nt: TGTGCCAGCAGACCTCCGCCGGGACAGGGCCGCTCTGGGGCCAACGTCCTGACTTTC; CDR3aa: CASRPPPGQGRSGANVLTF
abundance: -; j_gene: TRBJ2-7; d_gene: -; v_gene: TRBV18; CDR3nt: TGTGCCAGCTCCCAGACTCCCTCCTACGAGCAGTACTTC; CDR3aa: CASSQTPSYEQYF
abundance: -; j_gene: TRBJ2-6; d_gene: -; v_gene: TRBV5-1; CDR3nt: TGCGCCAGCAGCTCGGAAGGGGTATTCTCTGGGGCCAACGTCCTGACTTTC; CDR3aa: CASSSEGVFSGANVLTF
abundance: few; j_gene: TRBJ2-1; d_gene: -; v_gene: TRBV3-1; CDR3nt: TGTGCCAGCAGCCAAGGGGACGGGTGGGAGCAGTTCTTC; CDR3aa: CASSQGDGWEQFF
abundance: few; j_gene: TRBJ1-6; d_gene: -; v_gene: TRBV12-3/TRBV12-4; CDR3nt: TGTGCCAGCAGTCACTCCGGCGACTACTTTTCCCGGGCCTCACCCCTCCACTTT; CDR3aa: CASSHSGDYFSRASPLHF
abundance: few; j_gene: TRBJ2-3; d_gene: TRBD2; v_gene: TRBV7-2; CDR3nt: TGTGCCAGCAGCTTAGCGGGACTAGCGGGAGGGGATACGCAGTATTTT; CDR3aa: CASSLAGLAGGDTQYF
abundance: -; j_gene: TRBJ1-2; d_gene: -; v_gene: TRBV18; CDR3nt: TGTGCCAGCTCACCACCAAGTTTATCTAACTATGGCTACACCTTC; CDR3aa: CASSPPSLSNYGYTF
abundance: few; j_gene: TRBJ2-2; d_gene: -; v_gene: TRBV20-1; CDR3nt: TGCAGTGCTATGACCGGGAACACCGGGGAGCTGTTTTTT; CDR3aa: CSAMTGNTGELFF
abundance: -; j_gene: TRBJ1-2; d_gene: -; v_gene: TRBV14; CDR3nt: TGTGCCAGCAGCCACGTCTCGACAGGAGGCTACACCTTC; CDR3aa: CASSHVSTGGYTF
abundance: few; j_gene: TRBJ2-2; d_gene: -; v_gene: TRBV7-3; CDR3nt: TGTGCCAGCAGCCGCTCGGGAGATGGGGAGCTGTTTTTT; CDR3aa: CASSRSGDGELFF